A single sample is the source of the 11 T cell receptor beta chains below, sequenced in a study of OX40 agonist ivuxolimab in advanced cancers. Using immunoSEQ multiplex PCR, the repertoire was profiled, and TCRdb retains in-frame clones only, with some absent. The repertoire holds some 70,000 clones, with 87% as singletons. This specimen consisted of CD4+ or CD8+ T cells sorted from blood, obtained in a trial of the OX40 agonist ivuxolimab. These receptors were taken from an adult with an advanced solid tumor such as melanoma, head and neck, liver or kidney cancer.

The rearrangement links TRBV6-5 to TRBJ2-7, with D uncertain. This CDR3 region has 12 residues. Germline V gene data show CDR1 as MNHEY and CDR2 as SVGAGI. V was pared by 6 bases and J by 5 bases, with 11 bases between. CDR3 sequence: CASRSQVDEQYF. DNA of the CDR3: TGTGCCAGCAGATCTCAGGTGGACGAGCAGTACTTC.

The chain has TRBV6-5 and TRBJ2-4, with 8 nucleotides matching TRBD2. Trimming took 4 bases from V and 2 from J; bases not matched to a gene: 7. The germline V gene has CDR1 MNHEY and CDR2 SVGAGI. The CDR3 has 16 residues. CDR3: CASSFHGGATKNIQYF. In DNA form, the CDR3 reads TGTGCCAGCAGTTTCCACGGGGGGGCAACCAAAAACATTCAGTACTTC.

V usage is TRBV7-2 and J usage is TRBJ2-3, with D perhaps matching TRBD2 (6 bases). Germline loops: CDR1 SGHTA, CDR2 FQGNSA. Trimming removed 3 bases at V and 2 bases at J, with 12 bases between. The CDR3 is made up of 15 amino acids. CDR3: CASSFSGDPTDTQYF. Written as DNA, the CDR3 is TGTGCCAGCAGCTTTTCGGGGGACCCCACAGATACGCAGTATTTT.

V gene TRBV4-1 combines with J gene TRBJ2-7; D might be TRBD2 (8 bases). CDR1 and CDR2 from the germline V gene are MGHRA and YSYEKL. The CDR3 is 14 residues long. V was shortened by 4 bases and J by 7 bases, with 17 bases between the two germline ends. The CDR3, as DNA: TGCGCCAGCAGCCCCCGGGAGGGGGCCGGTGAGCAGTACTTC. It codes for CASSPREGAGEQYF.

The chain employs TRBV5-8 and TRBJ2-3, with 7 bases lining up with TRBD2. Germline V CDR1 and CDR2: SGHTS, YDEGEE. The CDR3 length is 16 residues. V was clipped by 2 bases and J by 5 bases; unmatched bases: 11. DNA for the CDR3: TGTGCCAGCAGCTTCGTCCTAGCGGAATGGGGAGATACGCAGTATTTT. This codes for CASSFVLAEWGDTQYF.

This chain connects TRBV2 to TRBJ1-3; D possibly corresponds to TRBD1 (5 bases). Trimming took 5 bases from V and 0 from J, leaving 11 bases between them. This CDR3 is 15 amino acids long. Germline loops: CDR1 SNHLY, CDR2 FYNNEI. CDR3 sequence: CASSIAGTSGNTIYF. The CDR3 DNA reads TGTGCCAGCAGTATAGCCGGGACCTCTGGAAACACCATATATTTT.

J is TRBJ1-2 and V is TRBV6-5, with 7 nucleotides matching TRBD1. V lost 1 base to trimming and J lost 5 bases; unmatched junction nucleotides: 4. This CDR3 has 14 amino acids. CDR1 MNHEY and CDR2 SVGAGI come from the germline V gene. The CDR3 region is CASSYWDSGYGYTF. The CDR3 DNA reads as TGTGCCAGCAGTTACTGGGACAGTGGATATGGCTACACCTTC.

The chain joins TRBV5-4 to TRBJ1-5, with D possibly TRBD1 on 6 matching bases. Germline CDR1 is SGHNT and CDR2 is YYREEE (reference sequence). Between the trimmed V and J ends, which lost 7 bases and 0 bases, there was a span of 14 bases. The CDR3 contains 15 residues. The CDR3 sequence is CASGRGIDSNQPQHF. CDR3 DNA: TGTGCCAGCGGAAGGGGGATAGATAGCAATCAGCCCCAGCATTTT.

V usage is TRBV11-2 and J usage is TRBJ2-2; D unresolved. The germline V gene encodes CDR1 SGHAT and CDR2 FQNNGV. The V end was cut by 7 bases, the J end by 1 base, with 10 bases between. The CDR3 sequence is 14 residues long. CDR3 DNA sequence: TGTGCCAGCAACCCCGGAGTGAACACCGGGGAGCTGTTTTTT. As protein: CASNPGVNTGELFF.

This clone was observed a few times. The rearrangement links TRBV5-4 to TRBJ2-1, with 8 bases identical to TRBD2. Germline values: CDR1 SGHNT, CDR2 YYREEE (reference sequence). This CDR3 has 18 residues. J was trimmed by 4 bases and V by 2 bases; bases with no gene match: 14. The DNA for the CDR3 is TGTGCCAGCAGCTTACCCTCTAGCGGGCGTTCTATTTACAATGAGCAGTTCTTC. It specifies CASSLPSSGRSIYNEQFF.

The gene calls are TRBV28 and TRBJ1-5; D is perhaps TRBD1 (6 bases). In germline, CDR1 is MDHEN, CDR2 SYDVKM. V lost 6 bases and J lost 3, with 12 bases in between. CDR3 length: 14 amino acids. Written as DNA, the CDR3 is TGTGCCAGCAGATATGGACAGATCAATCAGCCCCAGCATTTT. Encoded protein: CASRYGQINQPQHF.